Listed below are T cell receptor beta chains from one sample, sequenced in a study of T cells after yellow fever vaccination. TCRdb reprocessed the 5' RACE reads via MiXCR and lists one record per CDR3 protein. The data show roughly 96,000 distinct CDR3 sequences, 8.9% seen once. This material consisted of CD8+ T cells not binding an NS4B(214-222) dextramer, sorted from PBMCs, taken less than 18 days after the first yellow fever vaccination. These receptors all come from a man aged 18-30 years who received the YFV17D yellow fever vaccine. Both conserved end residues are part of each CDR3. Each record gives: clone size, V gene, D gene, J gene, CDR3 DNA, CDR3 protein. A D gene is named only where the DNA matches it firmly. Only some rows state a clone size, as once, few, many or a class for expanded clones.

size: few
V: TRBV20-1
D: -
J: TRBJ2-1
DNA: TGCAGTGCCCCCCCCGTGTCCTACAATGAGCAGTTCTTC
CDR3: CSAPPVSYNEQFF

size: -
V: TRBV7-9
D: -
J: TRBJ2-5
DNA: TGTGCCAGCAGCTCCCCGCCCAGCGAGACCCAGTACTTC
CDR3: CASSSPPSETQYF

size: many
V: TRBV4-2
D: -
J: TRBJ1-5
DNA: TGTGCCAGCACCTCCGGGGACGGAGTCAATCAGCCCCAGCATTTT
CDR3: CASTSGDGVNQPQHF

size: -
V: TRBV4-3
D: -
J: TRBJ2-3
DNA: TGCGCCAGCAGCCAAGTCTTGGGAGATACGCAGTATTTT
CDR3: CASSQVLGDTQYF

size: -
V: TRBV7-8
D: TRBD2
J: TRBJ2-3
DNA: TGTGCCAGCAGCCCGACTAGCGGGCTCACAGATACGCAGTATTTT
CDR3: CASSPTSGLTDTQYF

size: few
V: TRBV7-9
D: -
J: TRBJ1-5
DNA: TGTGCCAGCAGCTTAGGGCAGGGTGGGCTGGGCAATCAGCCCCAGCATTTT
CDR3: CASSLGQGGLGNQPQHF

size: few
V: TRBV2
D: -
J: TRBJ1-1
DNA: TGTGCAACTCAGGGTAGGGCAGGGAACACTGAAGCTTTCTTT
CDR3: CATQGRAGNTEAFF

size: many
V: TRBV5-4
D: TRBD1
J: TRBJ2-3
DNA: TGTGCCAGCAGCCAACTAGGGGGCCGGACAGATACGCAGTATTTT
CDR3: CASSQLGGRTDTQYF

size: few
V: TRBV6-2/TRBV6-3
D: TRBD1
J: TRBJ2-1
DNA: TGTGCCAGCAGTTACTTCGGGACAGCAGTAAGCAATGAGCAGTTCTTC
CDR3: CASSYFGTAVSNEQFF

size: few
V: TRBV7-8
D: TRBD2
J: TRBJ2-3
DNA: TGTGCCAGCAGCTTAGGGGGACTAGCGATCACAGATACGCAGTATTTT
CDR3: CASSLGGLAITDTQYF

size: -
V: TRBV9
D: -
J: TRBJ2-1
DNA: TGTGCCAGCAGCGCGAGACAGTCGGGCAATGAGCAGTTCTTC
CDR3: CASSARQSGNEQFF

size: few
V: TRBV7-2
D: TRBD2
J: TRBJ2-3
DNA: TGTGCCAGCAGCTCGCTAGCGGCTAGCACAGATACGCAGTATTTT
CDR3: CASSSLAASTDTQYF

size: -
V: TRBV12-3/TRBV12-4
D: -
J: TRBJ1-1
DNA: TGTGCCAGCAGTTTGAGGGGACACACTGAAGCTTTCTTT
CDR3: CASSLRGHTEAFF

size: -
V: TRBV6-5
D: -
J: TRBJ2-5
DNA: TGTGCCAGCAGTTACTCAGAGGGGGGAAGGGAGACCCAGTACTTC
CDR3: CASSYSEGGRETQYF

size: few
V: TRBV2
D: -
J: TRBJ1-1
DNA: TGTGCCAGCAATAGAGCCGACACTGAAGCTTTCTTT
CDR3: CASNRADTEAFF

size: -
V: TRBV30
D: TRBD1
J: TRBJ1-5
DNA: TGTGCCTGGAGTTGGGGGACAGCCAACCAGCCCCAGCATTTT
CDR3: CAWSWGTANQPQHF

size: -
V: TRBV6-1
D: -
J: TRBJ2-3
DNA: TGTGCCAGCAGTGATTTCATCGGGGGGCAGGCAGATACGCAGTATTTT
CDR3: CASSDFIGGQADTQYF

size: few
V: TRBV11-3
D: TRBD2
J: TRBJ2-1
DNA: TGTGCCAGCAGCTTTTACGGCGGGGGGTCTTACAATGAGCAGTTCTTC
CDR3: CASSFYGGGSYNEQFF

size: few
V: TRBV7-2
D: -
J: TRBJ2-7
DNA: TGTGCCAGCAGTTTAGGGAGGAGGGGGGACAGATCCTACGAGCAGTACTTC
CDR3: CASSLGRRGDRSYEQYF

size: few
V: TRBV11-1
D: TRBD2
J: TRBJ2-1
DNA: TGTGCCAGCAGCTCTAGCGGGGTGGGCTCGGGGAGCTCCTACAATGAGCAGTTCTTC
CDR3: CASSSSGVGSGSSYNEQFF

size: -
V: TRBV12-3/TRBV12-4
D: -
J: TRBJ1-6
DNA: TGTGCCAGCAGCCCTGCGGGCCTTGGGGCACCCCTCCACTTT
CDR3: CASSPAGLGAPLHF

size: -
V: TRBV12-3/TRBV12-4
D: -
J: TRBJ2-6
DNA: TGTGCCAGCAGTTTCCGGGTCGGGACAATACTCTCTGGGGCCAACGTCCTGACTTTC
CDR3: CASSFRVGTILSGANVLTF

size: few
V: TRBV20-1
D: TRBD2
J: TRBJ2-2
DNA: TGCAGTGCTAGAGTGGCCCCCAACCAGCGGGGGTATAAGGCGAACACCGGGGAGCTGTTTTTT
CDR3: CSARVAPNQRGYKANTGELFF

size: -
V: TRBV6-2/TRBV6-3
D: TRBD2
J: TRBJ2-7
DNA: TGTGCCAGCAGTTACGATACTAGCGGGGGGATCTCCTACGACCAGTACTTC
CDR3: CASSYDTSGGISYDQYF

size: -
V: TRBV7-8
D: -
J: TRBJ1-2
DNA: TGTGCCAGCAGCTTAGCGTTCTCGGGGCAGTACTATGGCTACACCTTC
CDR3: CASSLAFSGQYYGYTF

size: few
V: TRBV2
D: -
J: TRBJ2-1
DNA: TGTGCCAGCAGTGGACCGCTCGGGAATGAGCAGTTCTTC
CDR3: CASSGPLGNEQFF

size: -
V: TRBV14
D: TRBD2
J: TRBJ2-1
DNA: TGTGCCAGCAGCCCCCCCAGAAGCGGGGGGGCCAGAGATGAGCAGTTCTTC
CDR3: CASSPPRSGGARDEQFF

size: -
V: TRBV3-1
D: -
J: TRBJ2-7
DNA: TGTGCCAGCAGCCAAGCGGCGTCTGGCCCCGAGCAGTACTTC
CDR3: CASSQAASGPEQYF

size: few
V: TRBV7-9
D: -
J: TRBJ1-5
DNA: TGTGCCAGCAGCTTTGGGGGGGAGCCCCAGCATTTT
CDR3: CASSFGGEPQHF

size: -
V: TRBV4-3
D: TRBD2
J: TRBJ2-5
DNA: TGCGCCAGCAGCCAAGATTTTTGGACTAGCGGGGGTGAAAACCAAGAGACCCAGTACTTC
CDR3: CASSQDFWTSGGENQETQYF